A selection of T cell receptor beta chains follows, all from one sample in a study of regulatory T cells in long-lasting Graves disease. TCRdb ran MiXCR on the multiplex PCR reads and lists one entry per CDR3 protein. The table lists around 510,000 distinct CDR3 sequences, under 25% of them singletons. This sample comprised peripheral blood mononuclear cells (PBMCs), obtained when the disease was refractory, from a patient treated with antithyroid drugs. The source of these receptors is a female donor with Graves disease. Both conserved end residues are part of each CDR3. The order of the fields is V gene, D gene, clone size, J gene, CDR3 protein, CDR3 DNA. A D gene is named only where the DNA matches it firmly. The listing skips clone size in some rows; elsewhere it reads once, few, many or a size class.

TRBV28	.	many	TRBJ2-7	CASSFDGNSYEQYF	TGTGCCAGCAGTTTTGACGGGAACTCCTACGAGCAGTACTTC
TRBV15	TRBD2	.	TRBJ2-1	CATSRSTSGSDEQFF	TGTGCCACCAGCCGATCGACTAGCGGGAGCGATGAGCAGTTCTTC
TRBV25-1	.	many	TRBJ1-5	CASRGGNQPQHF	TGTGCCAGCAGAGGGGGGAATCAGCCCCAGCATTTT
TRBV12-3/TRBV12-4	.	many	TRBJ2-1	CASSPPNVNEQFF	TGTGCCAGCAGTCCCCCCAACGTAAATGAGCAGTTCTTC
TRBV27	TRBD1	many	TRBJ1-4	CASSLGQGGEKLFF	TGTGCCAGCAGTCTGGGACAGGGGGGGGAAAAACTGTTTTTT
TRBV24-1	.	few	TRBJ1-5	CATSDLSFRVLSNQPQHF	TGTGCCACCAGTGATTTGTCGTTCAGGGTATTAAGTAATCAGCCCCAGCATTTT
TRBV7-3	TRBD2	.	TRBJ2-1	CASTWGTSSYNEQFF	TGTGCCAGTACTTGGGGGACTAGTTCATACAATGAGCAGTTCTTC
TRBV25-1	.	many	TRBJ1-1	CASSIQGTDTEAFF	TGTGCCAGCAGCATACAGGGCACGGACACTGAAGCTTTCTTT
TRBV20-1	TRBD2	.	TRBJ2-3	CSARTSGRRGTDTQYF	TGCAGTGCTAGAACCAGCGGGAGACGGGGCACAGATACGCAGTATTTT
TRBV11-2	TRBD2	.	TRBJ2-7	CASSLYTSGRVPHEQYF	TGTGCCAGCAGCTTATATACTAGCGGGAGGGTCCCACACGAGCAGTACTTC
TRBV15	TRBD2	.	TRBJ2-5	CATSKTSGRAYETQYF	TGTGCCACCAGCAAGACTAGCGGGAGGGCCTACGAGACCCAGTACTTC
TRBV6-6	TRBD2	few	TRBJ2-7	CASSYSSSGRGSYEQYF	TGTGCCAGCAGTTACTCGTCTAGCGGGAGGGGTTCCTACGAGCAGTACTTC
TRBV2	TRBD1	few	TRBJ1-3	CASSDRTGAGNTIYF	TGTGCCAGCAGTGATCGGACAGGAGCTGGAAACACCATATATTTT
TRBV9	TRBD1	.	TRBJ2-7	CASSAGGGNSYEQYF	TGTGCCAGCAGCGCAGGGGGCGGGAATTCCTACGAGCAGTACTTC
TRBV20-1	.	many	TRBJ2-5	CSARDREYQETQYF	TGCAGTGCTAGAGATCGGGAGTACCAAGAGACCCAGTACTTC
TRBV20-1	.	many	TRBJ2-5	CSAGETQYF	TGCAGTGCTGGAGAGACCCAGTACTTC
TRBV5-1	.	.	TRBJ2-1	CASSLGSTPYNEQFF	TGCGCCAGCAGCTTGGGTTCTACCCCCTACAATGAGCAGTTCTTC
TRBV12-3/TRBV12-4	.	many	TRBJ2-2	CASSSRYTGELFF	TGTGCCAGCAGTTCCCGGTACACCGGGGAGCTGTTTTTT
TRBV28	TRBD2	.	TRBJ2-5	CASRARLAGVGETQYF	TGTGCCAGCAGGGCGCGACTAGCGGGAGTCGGAGAGACCCAGTACTTC
TRBV11-2	.	many	TRBJ2-7	CASSLGTFSSLYEQYF	TGTGCCAGCAGCTTAGGTACATTTAGTTCACTGTACGAGCAGTACTTC
TRBV10-3	.	few	TRBJ1-5	CATEDGNQPQHF	TGTGCCACTGAGGACGGCAATCAGCCCCAGCATTTT
TRBV2	.	few	TRBJ1-1	CASRGGVTEAFF	TGTGCCAGCAGGGGGGGGGTGACTGAAGCTTTCTTT
TRBV27	.	.	TRBJ2-5	CASSLFLGQETQYF	TGTGCCAGCAGTCTCTTTCTGGGTCAAGAGACCCAGTACTTC
TRBV2	.	many	TRBJ2-5	CASSAREGPQETQYF	TGTGCCAGCAGTGCAAGGGAAGGCCCTCAAGAGACCCAGTACTTC
TRBV7-9	.	few	TRBJ1-2	CASSYRSGGYTF	TGTGCCAGCAGCTACAGGTCCGGAGGCTACACCTTC
TRBV6-1	TRBD1	many	TRBJ1-2	CASSPEYYRGDYGYTF	TGTGCCAGCAGTCCAGAGTACTACAGGGGGGACTATGGCTACACCTTC
TRBV7-6	TRBD2	few	TRBJ2-5	CASSLAGRGIEETQYF	TGTGCCAGCAGCTTAGCAGGGAGGGGTATAGAAGAGACCCAGTACTTC
TRBV28	.	many	TRBJ1-2	CASSNIVGLGSAYGYTF	TGTGCCAGCAGTAACATTGTCGGACTGGGCTCGGCGTATGGCTACACCTTC
TRBV5-1	.	.	TRBJ2-7	CASSFNLDEQYF	TGCGCCAGCAGCTTTAATCTGGACGAGCAGTACTTC
TRBV20-1	TRBD2	many	TRBJ2-5	CSAAVTSPQETQYF	TGCAGTGCCGCGGTGACTAGCCCCCAAGAGACCCAGTACTTC
TRBV24-1	TRBD1	.	TRBJ2-2	CATRTGGDGGELFF	TGTGCCACCAGGACAGGGGGCGACGGCGGGGAGCTGTTTTTT
TRBV7-3	.	many	TRBJ2-5	CASSLGPGQETQYF	TGTGCCAGCAGCTTAGGGCCAGGCCAAGAGACCCAGTACTTC
TRBV13	.	many	TRBJ2-7	CASSGVGDYEQYF	TGTGCCAGCAGTGGTGTAGGGGACTACGAGCAGTACTTC
TRBV20-1	.	.	TRBJ1-2	CSVDSTNYGYTF	TGCAGTGTGGACAGCACTAACTATGGCTACACCTTC
TRBV27	.	many	TRBJ2-4	CASSPSTGIIQYF	TGTGCCAGCAGTCCGTCCACAGGGATCATTCAGTACTTC
TRBV12-3/TRBV12-4	.	.	TRBJ2-2	CASSFRGLGGGELFF	TGTGCCAGCAGTTTTCGGGGGCTCGGAGGCGGGGAGCTGTTTTTT
TRBV6-2/TRBV6-3	.	.	TRBJ2-7	CASSQGGIRGYEQYF	TGTGCCAGCAGTCAGGGGGGGATACGTGGCTACGAGCAGTACTTC
TRBV19	TRBD2	few	TRBJ2-3	CASSTSGSSTDTQYF	TGTGCCAGTAGTACTAGCGGCTCTAGCACAGATACGCAGTATTTT
TRBV7-8	.	many	TRBJ1-1	CASSLHIQDRAFF	TGTGCCAGCAGCTTACACATTCAGGACCGCGCTTTCTTT
TRBV4-3	.	few	TRBJ1-5	CASSPNPWPANQPQHF	TGCGCCAGCAGCCCCAATCCTTGGCCGGCGAATCAGCCCCAGCATTTT
TRBV10-3	TRBD2	.	TRBJ2-7	CAISEVLAGAYEQYF	TGTGCCATCAGTGAGGTGCTAGCGGGTGCCTACGAGCAGTACTTC
TRBV2	.	many	TRBJ1-1	CASSADWNTEAFF	TGTGCCAGCAGTGCCGATTGGAACACTGAAGCTTTCTTT
TRBV12-3/TRBV12-4	.	few	TRBJ2-3	CASSKLGISTDTQYF	TGTGCCAGCAGCAAACTAGGGATTAGCACAGATACGCAGTATTTT
TRBV2	.	.	TRBJ2-7	CASSSPFRASYEQYF	TGTGCCAGCAGCTCCCCCTTTCGGGCGTCCTACGAGCAGTACTTC
TRBV2	TRBD1	.	TRBJ2-1	CASSGGQGLNSYNEQFF	TGTGCCAGCAGTGGGGGACAGGGCTTAAACTCCTACAATGAGCAGTTCTTC
TRBV7-2	.	many	TRBJ2-5	CASGGALETQYF	TGTGCCAGCGGGGGGGCTTTGGAGACCCAGTACTTC
TRBV14	.	once	TRBJ2-7	CASSSSGSVSEQYF	TGTGCCAGCAGCTCCAGCGGGTCTGTCTCCGAGCAGTACTTC
TRBV7-9	.	.	TRBJ2-5	CASSLAGEGETQHF	TGTGCCAGCAGCTTAGCGGGAGAGGGGGAGACCCAGCACTTC
TRBV7-3	TRBD1	many	TRBJ2-6	CASSFRPTGGSGANVLTF	TGTGCCAGCAGCTTCCGACCCACAGGGGGCTCTGGGGCCAACGTCCTGACTTTC
TRBV7-3	TRBD2	once	TRBJ2-1	CASSFFGGGWGHNEQFF	TGTGCCAGCAGCTTTTTTGGCGGGGGTTGGGGCCACAATGAGCAGTTCTTC
TRBV11-2	TRBD1	few	TRBJ2-3	CASSSYGTGQVGDTQYF	TGTGCCAGCAGCTCCTATGGGACGGGACAGGTAGGAGATACGCAGTATTTT
TRBV7-9	.	.	TRBJ2-3	CASSSTTSTDTQYF	TGTGCCAGCAGTTCAACGACTAGCACAGATACGCAGTATTTT
TRBV7-3	TRBD1	few	TRBJ1-1	CASSLRDRGRGTEAFF	TGTGCCAGCAGCCTCAGGGACAGGGGGCGAGGCACTGAAGCTTTCTTT
TRBV10-2	TRBD2	.	TRBJ2-1	CASSELLAGVDNEQFF	TGCGCCAGCAGTGAGTTATTAGCGGGAGTAGACAATGAGCAGTTCTTC
TRBV9	.	few	TRBJ1-1	CASTLDGGPTMNTEAFF	TGTGCCAGCACCCTTGATGGGGGTCCGACCATGAACACTGAAGCTTTCTTT
TRBV11-1	TRBD2	.	TRBJ2-5	CASSWLAGGPGETQYF	TGTGCCAGCAGCTGGTTAGCGGGAGGCCCAGGGGAGACCCAGTACTTC
TRBV2	.	.	TRBJ2-1	CASSEQGTDYNEQFF	TGTGCCAGCAGTGAACAGGGGACCGACTACAATGAGCAGTTCTTC
TRBV6-2/TRBV6-3	.	many	TRBJ2-7	CASSRDISYEQYF	TGTGCCAGCAGTCGTGACATATCCTACGAGCAGTACTTC
TRBV29-1	.	few	TRBJ1-5	CSVVGENNQPQHF	TGCAGCGTTGTTGGGGAAAATAATCAGCCCCAGCATTTT